Here is one T cell receptor beta chain with its context. This sample is drawn from a study of Ad26.COV2.S vaccination and SARS-CoV-2 variants. Libraries were prepared by immunoSEQ multiplex PCR; TCRdb keeps only in-frame clonotypes and omits some of them. In the table there are hundreds of thousands of clones, about nine tenths of which are singletons. The treatment was: roughly 20 received Ad26.COV2.S at low or high dose, single or two shots; several received placebo; per-sample allocation not given. Repertoires come from day 63 after the first vaccine or placebo injection. V lost 3 bases and J lost 0, with 15 bases in between. Germline CDR1 is SGDLS and CDR2 is YYNGEE. The CDR3 loop spans 16 amino acids.

The sequence was obtained from a person between 18 and 65 years old who received the Ad26.COV2.S COVID-19 vaccine or a placebo. The genes are TRBV9 and TRBJ1-2; no firm D call. Sample: peripheral blood, taken in a trial of Ad26.COV2.S vaccine versus placebo. The CDR3 spells CASSEENRPSNYGYTF. DNA of the CDR3: TGTGCCAGCAGCGAGGAGAACCGACCATCTAACTATGGCTACACCTTC.